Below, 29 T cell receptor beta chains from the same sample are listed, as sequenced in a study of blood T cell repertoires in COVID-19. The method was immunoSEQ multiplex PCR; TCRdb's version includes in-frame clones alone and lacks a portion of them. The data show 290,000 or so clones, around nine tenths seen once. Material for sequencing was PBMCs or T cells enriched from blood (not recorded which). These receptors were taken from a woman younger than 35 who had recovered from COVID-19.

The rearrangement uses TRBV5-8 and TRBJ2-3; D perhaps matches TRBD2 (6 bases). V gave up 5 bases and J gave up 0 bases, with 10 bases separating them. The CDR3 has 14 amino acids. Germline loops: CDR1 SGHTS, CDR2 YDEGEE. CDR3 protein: CASRPGLSTDTQYF. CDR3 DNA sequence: TGTGCCAGCAGACCGGGACTGAGCACAGATACGCAGTATTTT.

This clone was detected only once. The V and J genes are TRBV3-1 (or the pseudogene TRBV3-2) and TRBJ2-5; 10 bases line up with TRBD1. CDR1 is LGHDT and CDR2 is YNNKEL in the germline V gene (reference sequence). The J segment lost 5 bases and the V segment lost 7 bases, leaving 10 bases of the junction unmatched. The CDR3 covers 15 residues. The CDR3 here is CASTYRQGARETQYF. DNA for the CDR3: TGTGCCAGCACCTACCGACAGGGGGCTCGGGAGACCCAGTACTTC.

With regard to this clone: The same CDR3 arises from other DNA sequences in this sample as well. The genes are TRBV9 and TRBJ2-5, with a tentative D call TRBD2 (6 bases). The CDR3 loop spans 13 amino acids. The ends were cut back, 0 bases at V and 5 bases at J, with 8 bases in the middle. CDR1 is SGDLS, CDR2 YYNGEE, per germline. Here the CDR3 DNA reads TGTGCCAGCAGCGTAGGGGGGGAGGAGACCCAGTACTTC. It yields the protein CASSVGGEETQYF.

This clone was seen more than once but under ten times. The CDR3 spells CASSAGQGANQPQHF. CDR3 DNA sequence: TGTGCCAGCAGCGCGGGACAGGGGGCCAATCAGCCCCAGCATTTT. The chain employs TRBV7-2 and TRBJ1-5; 12 nucleotides agree with TRBD1. CDR3 length: 15 amino acids. Germline loops: CDR1 SGHTA, CDR2 FQGNSA. After removal of 5 bases from V and 3 bases from J, the junction contained 2 bases not matched to a gene.

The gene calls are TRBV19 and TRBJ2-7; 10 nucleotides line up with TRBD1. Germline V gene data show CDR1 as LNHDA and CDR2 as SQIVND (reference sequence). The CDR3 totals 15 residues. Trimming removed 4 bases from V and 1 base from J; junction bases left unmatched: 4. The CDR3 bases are TGTGCCAGTAGTAGCGGGACAGGGGTTTCCTACGAGCAGTACTTC. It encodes CASSSGTGVSYEQYF.

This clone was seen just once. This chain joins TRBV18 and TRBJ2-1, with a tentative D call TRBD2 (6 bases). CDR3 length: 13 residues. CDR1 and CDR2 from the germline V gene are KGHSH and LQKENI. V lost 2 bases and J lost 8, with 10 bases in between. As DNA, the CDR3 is TGTGCCAGCTCACCATCGGGGGTAGATGAGCAGTTCTTC. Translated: CASSPSGVDEQFF.

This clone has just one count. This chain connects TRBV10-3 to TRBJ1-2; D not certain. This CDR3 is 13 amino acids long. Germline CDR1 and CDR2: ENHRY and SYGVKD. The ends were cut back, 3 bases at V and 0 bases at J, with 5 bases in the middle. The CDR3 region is CAISEGANYGYTF. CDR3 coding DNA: TGTGCCATCAGTGAAGGAGCTAACTATGGCTACACCTTC.

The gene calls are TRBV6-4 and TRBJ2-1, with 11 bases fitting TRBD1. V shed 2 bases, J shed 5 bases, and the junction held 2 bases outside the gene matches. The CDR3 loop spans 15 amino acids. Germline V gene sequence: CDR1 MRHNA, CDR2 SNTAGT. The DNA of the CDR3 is TGTGCCAGCAGTGACAGGGACAGGGGGGACAATGAGCAGTTCTTC. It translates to CASSDRDRGDNEQFF.

In DNA form, the CDR3 reads TGCGCCAGCACCGCAGGGGGAAGAGGCACCATATATTTT. Translated, it gives CASTAGGRGTIYF. The chain links TRBV4-1 to TRBJ1-3, with 7 nucleotides matching TRBD1. CDR3 length: 13 amino acids. Looked up from germline, CDR1 is MGHRA and CDR2 is YSYEKL. V was clipped by 7 bases and J by 9 bases; unmatched bases: 9.

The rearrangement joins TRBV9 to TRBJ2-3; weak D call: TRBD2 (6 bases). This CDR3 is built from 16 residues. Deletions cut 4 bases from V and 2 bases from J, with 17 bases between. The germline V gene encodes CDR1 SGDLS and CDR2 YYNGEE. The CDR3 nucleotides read TGTGCCAGCAGCTCCCCGCGGGGTCGGTTCACAGATACGCAGTATTTT. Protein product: CASSSPRGRFTDTQYF.

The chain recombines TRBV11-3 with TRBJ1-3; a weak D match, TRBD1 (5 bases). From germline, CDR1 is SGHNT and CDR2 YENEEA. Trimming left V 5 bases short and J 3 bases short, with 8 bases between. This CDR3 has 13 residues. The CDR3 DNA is TGTGCCAGCAGCCTCAGGGTTGGAAACACCATATATTTT. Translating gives CASSLRVGNTIYF.

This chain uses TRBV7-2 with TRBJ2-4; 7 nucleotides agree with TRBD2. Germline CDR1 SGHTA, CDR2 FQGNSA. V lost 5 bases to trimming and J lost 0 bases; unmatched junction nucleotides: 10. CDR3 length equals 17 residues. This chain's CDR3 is CASSAVMAGVAKNIQYF. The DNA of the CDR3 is TGTGCCAGCAGCGCCGTCATGGCGGGGGTAGCCAAAAACATTCAGTACTTC.

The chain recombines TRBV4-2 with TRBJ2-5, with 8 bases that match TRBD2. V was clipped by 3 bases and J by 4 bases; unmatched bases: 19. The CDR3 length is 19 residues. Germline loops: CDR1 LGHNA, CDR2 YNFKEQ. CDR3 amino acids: CASSHQQALEAGDRETQYF. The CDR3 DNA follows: TGTGCCAGCAGCCACCAACAGGCCCTCGAAGCGGGAGATCGAGAGACCCAGTACTTC.

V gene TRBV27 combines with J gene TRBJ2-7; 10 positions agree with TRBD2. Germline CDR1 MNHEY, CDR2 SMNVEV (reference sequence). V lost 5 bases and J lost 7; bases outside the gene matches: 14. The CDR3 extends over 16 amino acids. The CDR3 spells CASSPTPAGGPGEQYF. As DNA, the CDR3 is TGTGCCAGCAGTCCAACACCAGCGGGAGGGCCGGGGGAGCAGTACTTC.

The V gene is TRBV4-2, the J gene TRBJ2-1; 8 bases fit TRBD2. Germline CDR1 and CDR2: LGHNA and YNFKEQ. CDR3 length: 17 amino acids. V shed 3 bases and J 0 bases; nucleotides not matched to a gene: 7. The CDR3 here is CASSQSDAGGSYNEQFF. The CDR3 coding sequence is TGTGCCAGCAGCCAGTCCGACGCGGGGGGCTCCTACAATGAGCAGTTCTTC.

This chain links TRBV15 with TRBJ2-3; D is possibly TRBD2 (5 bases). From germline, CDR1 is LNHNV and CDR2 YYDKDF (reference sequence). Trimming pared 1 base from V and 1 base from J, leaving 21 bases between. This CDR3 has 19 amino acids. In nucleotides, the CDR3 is TGTGCCACCAGCAGAGTTGAGTCCTCGCGGGCAGAGGGCACAGATACGCAGTATTTT. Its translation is CATSRVESSRAEGTDTQYF.

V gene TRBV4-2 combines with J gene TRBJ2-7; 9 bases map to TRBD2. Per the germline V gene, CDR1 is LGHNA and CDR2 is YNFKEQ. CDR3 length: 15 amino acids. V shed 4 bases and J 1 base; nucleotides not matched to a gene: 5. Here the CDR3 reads CASSLGTSFSYEQYF. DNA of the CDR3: TGTGCCAGCAGCCTCGGGACTAGCTTTTCCTACGAGCAGTACTTC.

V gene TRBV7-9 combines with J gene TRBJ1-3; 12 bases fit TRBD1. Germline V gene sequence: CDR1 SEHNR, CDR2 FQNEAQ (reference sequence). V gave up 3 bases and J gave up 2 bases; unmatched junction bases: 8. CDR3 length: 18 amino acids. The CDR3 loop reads CASSFPAGQGATGNTIYF. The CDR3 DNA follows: TGTGCCAGCAGCTTCCCGGCGGGACAGGGGGCGACTGGAAACACCATATATTTT.

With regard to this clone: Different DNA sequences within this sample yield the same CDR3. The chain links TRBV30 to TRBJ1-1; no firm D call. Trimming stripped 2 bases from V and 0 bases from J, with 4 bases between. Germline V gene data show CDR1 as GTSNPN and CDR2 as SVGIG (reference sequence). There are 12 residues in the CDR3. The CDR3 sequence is CAWSLVNTEAFF. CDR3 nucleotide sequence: TGTGCCTGGAGTTTAGTGAACACTGAAGCTTTCTTT.

The CDR3 spells CASSEGTSGIDTQYF. In DNA form, the CDR3 reads TGTGCCAGCAGCGAAGGGACTAGCGGGATCGATACGCAGTATTTT. The chain has TRBV5-4 and TRBJ2-3; 13 bases match TRBD2. Germline V lookup: CDR1 SGHNT, CDR2 YYREEE (reference sequence). V gave up 4 bases and J gave up 6 bases; unmatched junction bases: 5. The CDR3 covers 15 residues.

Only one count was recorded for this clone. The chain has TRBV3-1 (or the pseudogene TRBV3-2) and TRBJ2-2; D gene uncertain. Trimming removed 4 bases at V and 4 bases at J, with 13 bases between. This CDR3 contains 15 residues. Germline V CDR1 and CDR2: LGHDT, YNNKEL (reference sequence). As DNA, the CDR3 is TGTGCCAGCAGCCTCGAAGAGTTCACCACCGGGGAGCTGTTTTTT. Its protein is CASSLEEFTTGELFF.

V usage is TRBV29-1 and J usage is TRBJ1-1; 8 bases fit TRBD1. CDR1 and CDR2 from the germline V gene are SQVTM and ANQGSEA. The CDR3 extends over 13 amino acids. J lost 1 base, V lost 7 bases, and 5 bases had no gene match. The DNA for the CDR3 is TGCAGCGGCCGGGACAGGACGAACACTGAAGCTTTCTTT. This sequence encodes CSGRDRTNTEAFF.

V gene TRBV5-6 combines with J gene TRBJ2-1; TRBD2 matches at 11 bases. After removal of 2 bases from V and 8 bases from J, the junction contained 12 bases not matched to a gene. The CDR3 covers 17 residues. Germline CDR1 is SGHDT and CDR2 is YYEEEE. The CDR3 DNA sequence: TGTGCCAGCAGCTTTGGGCTAGCGGGGGGCGGCTCCGATGAGCAGTTCTTC. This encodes CASSFGLAGGGSDEQFF.

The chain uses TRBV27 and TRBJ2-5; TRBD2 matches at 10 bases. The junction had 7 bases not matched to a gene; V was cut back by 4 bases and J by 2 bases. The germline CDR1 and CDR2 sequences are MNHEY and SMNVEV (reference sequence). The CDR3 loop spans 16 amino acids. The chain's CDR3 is CASSSGTSATQETQYF. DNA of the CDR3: TGTGCCAGCAGTTCTGGGACTAGCGCAACGCAAGAGACCCAGTACTTC.

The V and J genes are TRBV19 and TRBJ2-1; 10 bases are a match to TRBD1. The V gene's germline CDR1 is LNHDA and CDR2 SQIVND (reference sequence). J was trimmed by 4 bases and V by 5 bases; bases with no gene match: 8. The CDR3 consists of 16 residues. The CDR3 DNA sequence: TGTGCCAGTAGTTTCACCGGGACAGGGGTTTACAATGAGCAGTTCTTC. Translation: CASSFTGTGVYNEQFF.

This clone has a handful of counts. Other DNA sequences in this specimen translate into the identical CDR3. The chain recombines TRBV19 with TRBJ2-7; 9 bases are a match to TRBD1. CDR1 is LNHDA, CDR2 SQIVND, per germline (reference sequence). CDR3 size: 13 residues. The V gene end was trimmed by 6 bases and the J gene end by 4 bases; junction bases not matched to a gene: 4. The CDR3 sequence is CASRGQGSYEQYF. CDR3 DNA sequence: TGTGCCAGTAGGGGACAGGGTTCTTACGAGCAGTACTTC.

CDR3 residues: CASSRSGYEQYF. In nucleotides, the CDR3 is TGTGCCAGTAGTCGTTCGGGCTACGAGCAGTACTTC. The chain couples TRBV19 to TRBJ2-7; D gene uncertain. Trimming stripped 5 bases from V and 3 bases from J, with 8 bases between. Germline V gives CDR1 LNHDA, CDR2 SQIVND (reference sequence). This CDR3 spans 12 amino acids.

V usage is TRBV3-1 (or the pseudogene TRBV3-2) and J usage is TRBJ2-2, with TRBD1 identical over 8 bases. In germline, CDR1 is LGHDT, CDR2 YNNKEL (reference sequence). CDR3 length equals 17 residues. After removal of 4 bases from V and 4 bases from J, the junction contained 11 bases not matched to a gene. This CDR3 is CASSPLRQGATTGELFF. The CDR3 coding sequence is TGTGCCAGCAGCCCCCTCCGCCAGGGGGCCACCACCGGGGAGCTGTTTTTT.

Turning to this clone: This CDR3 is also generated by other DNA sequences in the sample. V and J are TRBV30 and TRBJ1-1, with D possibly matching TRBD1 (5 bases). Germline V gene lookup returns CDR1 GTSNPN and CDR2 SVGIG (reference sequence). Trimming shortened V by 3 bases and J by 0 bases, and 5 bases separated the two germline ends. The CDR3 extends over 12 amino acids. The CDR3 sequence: CAWSRVNTEAFF. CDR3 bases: TGTGCCTGGAGCAGGGTGAACACTGAAGCTTTCTTT.